This T cell receptor (beta chain) was documented in a study of Ad26.COV2.S vaccination and SARS-CoV-2 variants. About the study: Donor participated within the Ad26.COV2.S arm of the COV1001 trial.

The repertoire was sequenced with immunoSEQ multiplex PCR; TCRdb's copy has only in-frame clones and lacks some. The sample contains 440,000 or so clones, about 90% of which appear only once. The treatment is: 15 to 20 received Ad26.COV2.S at low or high dose, single or two shots; a few received placebo; per-sample allocation not given. Vaccine and placebo recipients were sampled on day 63 after the first injection. The CDR3 is 12 residues long. CDR1 and CDR2 from the germline V gene are SNHLY and FYNNEI. V was trimmed by 1 base and J by 2 bases, leaving 3 bases between them. Worth noting for this clone: The same CDR3 can be traced to other DNA sequences in this sample.

The sequence was collected from a person aged 18-65 years who received the Ad26.COV2.S COVID-19 vaccine or a placebo. The V and J genes are TRBV2 and TRBJ2-7; D is undetermined. Here the sequenced sample was peripheral blood, taken in a trial of Ad26.COV2.S vaccine versus placebo. The CDR3 bases are TGTGCCAGCAGTGAAGAAGCCTACGAGCAGTACTTC. Its translation: CASSEEAYEQYF.